The present entry profiles one T cell receptor (beta chain) with its context. The source of the sample is a study of blood T cell repertoires in COVID-19. The CDR3 is 15 residues long. From germline, CDR1 is GTSNPN and CDR2 SVGIG (reference sequence). J gave up 8 bases and V 6 bases, and 11 bases lay outside the gene matches. Authors' analysis steps: Estimation of nucleated cell counts was performed using reference gene primer amplification. Produced via immunoSEQ multiplex PCR; TCRdb's table is partial and in-frame only. The D gene and trimming were derived from the DNA, and the V and J assignments and clone size from that table. In the table there are approximately 210,000 clones, roughly nine tenths of which are singletons.

V is TRBV30 and J is TRBJ1-4, with 11 bases identical to TRBD1. Material for sequencing was peripheral blood. This clonotype was obtained from a man aged 35-49 years with acute or convalescent COVID-19. The chain's CDR3 is CACPGQGGAWEKLFF. In DNA, the CDR3 is TGTGCCTGTCCGGGACAGGGGGGGGCCTGGGAAAAACTGTTTTTT.